The text below deals with one TCR beta chain. Its matching antigen is unknown. Notes on the study in general: The larger cohort examined one V-J beta rearrangement, not whole repertoires. Tumor memory CD4+ T cell TCR gene usage was found to cluster with blood and lymph node memory CD4+ cells and with lymph node naive CD4+ cells. Tumor-infiltrating Treg TCR alpha and beta sequences overlapped most with tumor naive CD4+ T cells, then blood naive.

Full-length variable regions came from constant-region reverse primers plus semi-nested Nested Universal Primer A PCR. TCRdb used MiXCR to reprocess the 5' RACE reads, holding one entry per CDR3 protein. Of approximately 60,000 distinct CDR3 sequences listed, 20% to 25% are singletons. Treg sorting used a CD4+CD25+CD127-/low gate. The TCR originated in a female donor with breast cancer. Material: tumor-infiltrating Tregs sorted from the breast tumor.

The CDR3 nucleotides read TGTGCCAGCAGTTCCCAGACACCGTTCTCTGGGGCCAACGTCCTGACTTTC. Translation: CASSSQTPFSGANVLTF. The chain joins TRBV27 to TRBJ2-6, with no clear D. The germline V and J ends were trimmed by 4 bases and 0 bases, with 13 bases remaining between them. This CDR3 spans 17 amino acids. Germline CDR1 and CDR2: MNHEY and SMNVEV (reference sequence). Full variable domain (missing parts from reference TRBV27 and TRBJ2-6): EAQVTQNPRYLITVTGKKLTVTCSQNMNHEYMSWYRQDPGLGLRQIYYSMNVEVTDKGDVPEGYKVSRKEKRNFPLILESPSPNQTSLYFCASSSQTPFSGANVLTFGAGSRLTVL.